Presented here are 28 T cell receptor beta chains from one specimen sequenced in a study of STAT3 mutations in large granular lymphocyte leukemia. Their specific antigens are unknown. Here immunoSEQ multiplex PCR was the method, and the copy in TCRdb shows in-frame clones only, minus some. The repertoire holds several thousand clones, with approximately 43% as singletons. General study results and limits: Every T-cell large granular lymphocyte leukemia patient had at least one immunodominant TCR beta clonotype.

Sequencing used peripheral blood mononuclear cells. The receptors come from a man aged 45-65 years with T-cell large granular lymphocyte leukemia. Some clones in this sample may be carry-over from other donors' samples.

The chain joins TRBV5-6 to TRBJ2-7; D might be TRBD1 or TRBD2, each matching 5 bases. The germline V and J ends were trimmed by 4 bases and 4 bases, with 12 bases remaining between them. CDR3 length: 13 residues. Germline CDR1 reads SGHDT; CDR2 reads YYEEEE. The CDR3 region has the DNA TGTGCCAGCAGCATGGGGGTTACGTACGAGCAGTACTTC. Protein: CASSMGVTYEQYF.

The chain has TRBV27 and TRBJ1-2; D call uncertain. The CDR3 has 13 amino acids. From germline, CDR1 is MNHEY and CDR2 SMNVEV (reference sequence). Trimming shortened V by 5 bases and J by 2 bases, and 9 bases separated the two germline ends. The CDR3 here is CASSPDVNYGYTF. The CDR3 DNA reads as TGTGCCAGCAGTCCCGACGTAAACTATGGCTACACCTTC.

By share, this clone counts as medium-sized (0.01 to 0.1%). The chain employs TRBV30 and TRBJ1-5; 7 positions match TRBD1. The V gene's germline CDR1 is GTSNPN and CDR2 SVGIG (reference sequence). V shed 4 bases and J 6 bases; nucleotides not matched to a gene: 9. The CDR3 sequence is 14 residues long. The CDR3 sequence: CAWNRQGGGQPQHF. The CDR3 DNA reads TGTGCCTGGAATCGTCAGGGGGGAGGTCAGCCCCAGCATTTT.

The chain uses TRBV6-5 and TRBJ2-7; TRBD2 aligns across 10 bases. V lost 4 bases, J lost 7 bases, and 7 bases stayed unmatched. The CDR3 covers 14 residues. In germline, CDR1 is MNHEY, CDR2 SVGAGI. The CDR3 is CASSFSGRAGEQYF. CDR3 DNA: TGTGCCAGCAGTTTCAGCGGGAGGGCGGGTGAGCAGTACTTC.

This clone is labeled medium-sized (0.01 to 0.1%). The V gene is TRBV7-9, the J gene TRBJ2-7, with D possibly matching TRBD1 (6 bases). The germline V gene has CDR1 SEHNR and CDR2 FQNEAQ (reference sequence). Trimming removed 2 bases from V and 2 bases from J, with 16 bases in between. This CDR3 contains 16 residues. The CDR3 loop reads CASSLSLQGLTYEQYF. The CDR3 DNA reads as TGTGCCAGCAGCTTATCTCTACAGGGCCTCACCTACGAGCAGTACTTC. The whole variable domain, remainder taken from reference TRBV7-9 and TRBJ2-7, is DTGVSQNPRHKITKRGQNVTFRCDPISEHNRLYWYRQTLGQGPEFLTYFQNEAQLEKSRLLSDRFSAERPKGSFSTLEIQRTEQGDSAMYLCASSLSLQGLTYEQYFGPGTRLTVT.

The chain recombines TRBV30 with TRBJ2-3; maybe TRBD2 (5 bases). Trimming stripped 0 bases from V and 2 bases from J, with 12 bases between. Per germline, CDR1 GTSNPN and CDR2 SVGIG (reference sequence). The CDR3 has 15 residues. In DNA form, the CDR3 reads TGTGCCTGGAGTGTAGGAGGTCGTATCACAGATACGCAGTATTTT. Translated: CAWSVGGRITDTQYF.

By sample fraction, this clone is medium-sized. This chain uses TRBV29-1 with TRBJ1-2; no clear D gene. This CDR3 has 15 residues. The V end was cut by 7 bases, the J end by 5 bases, with 23 bases between. CDR1 and CDR2 from the germline V gene are SQVTM and ANQGSEA. CDR3 amino acids: CSGYDFGPHKYGYTF. The CDR3 DNA sequence: TGCAGCGGATACGATTTCGGCCCTCACAAGTATGGCTACACCTTC.

The V gene is TRBV5-4, the J gene TRBJ2-1, with D possibly TRBD2 on 6 matching bases. Per germline, CDR1 SGHNT and CDR2 YYREEE (reference sequence). The V gene lost 1 base and the J gene lost 4 bases, with 9 bases spanning the gap. The length of the CDR3 is 14 residues. For the CDR3, the DNA is TGTGCCAGCAGCTTGACTAGCAGATACAATGAGCAGTTCTTC. It specifies CASSLTSRYNEQFF.

V and J are TRBV5-1 and TRBJ2-7; D remains unclear. There are 14 residues in the CDR3. Looked up from germline, CDR1 is SGHRS and CDR2 is YFSETQ. Trimming cost V 0 bases and J 3 bases, with 10 bases left between them. The CDR3, as DNA: TGCGCCAGCAGCTTGGAGTTAGATTACTACGAGCAGTACTTC. The encoded protein is CASSLELDYYEQYF. Based on the CDR3 plus reference TRBV5-1 and TRBJ2-7, the full variable domain is KAGVTQTPRYLIKTRGQQVTLSCSPISGHRSVSWYQQTPGQGLQFLFEYFSETQRNKGNFPGRFSGRQFSNSRSEMNVSTLELGDSALYLCASSLELDYYEQYFGPGTRLTVT.

This clone is labeled large. This chain links TRBV6-5 with TRBJ1-2, with a weak D call TRBD1 (5 bases). V was clipped by 5 bases and J by 4 bases, with 17 bases between them. This CDR3 has 15 residues. Germline CDR1 reads MNHEY; CDR2 reads SVGAGI. The CDR3 DNA follows: TGTGCCAGCAGTCAATCGACCGGGACGGTCTATGGCTACACCTTC. Translation: CASSQSTGTVYGYTF.

The rearrangement uses TRBV7-9 and TRBJ1-2; no firm D call. The CDR3 is made up of 13 amino acids. With 0 bases removed from V and 2 bases from J, the gap between germline ends came to 4 bases. Germline-derived CDR1 and CDR2 are SEHNR and FQNEAQ (reference sequence). CDR3 DNA sequence: TGTGCCAGCAGCTTAGCGGCGAACTATGGCTACACCTTC. Translation: CASSLAANYGYTF.

V and J are TRBV6-5 and TRBJ2-3; 9 nucleotides line up with TRBD2. This CDR3 comprises 16 residues. Germline CDR1 MNHEY, CDR2 SVGAGI. J gave up 5 bases and V 2 bases, and 8 bases lay outside the gene matches. CDR3 region: CASSYGVAGEKDTQYF. CDR3 coding DNA: TGTGCCAGCAGTTACGGAGTAGCGGGAGAAAAAGATACGCAGTATTTT.

The rearrangement joins TRBV5-5 to TRBJ1-6, with a possible D match to TRBD1 (5 bases). This CDR3 spans 14 amino acids. Per germline, CDR1 SGHKS and CDR2 YYEKEE (reference sequence). Trimming stripped 4 bases from V and 9 bases from J, with 14 bases between. The CDR3 nucleotides read TGTGCCAGCAGCCCAGCACCCGGGGGTTCACCCCTCCACTTT. This translates into CASSPAPGGSPLHF.

The V call is TRBV5-1, the J call TRBJ1-5; D perhaps matches TRBD1 (5 bases). Trimming removed 0 bases from V and 6 bases from J, with 10 bases in between. CDR1 is SGHRS and CDR2 is YFSETQ in the germline V gene. This CDR3 is built from 14 residues. The CDR3 loop reads CASSLGQGGQPQHF. DNA for the CDR3: TGCGCCAGCAGCTTGGGGCAGGGTGGTCAGCCCCAGCATTTT.

This clone was observed a handful of times. V and J are TRBV7-9 and TRBJ1-2, with D possibly TRBD1 on 5 matching bases. Trimming took off 5 bases at V and 4 bases at J, with 14 bases between the two ends. The CDR3 spans 14 residues. Germline-derived CDR1 and CDR2 are SEHNR and FQNEAQ (reference sequence). CDR3 DNA: TGTGCCAGCAGCCCAGCGACAGTAGGCTATGGCTACACCTTC. It encodes CASSPATVGYGYTF.

The chain carries TRBV5-1 and TRBJ1-2, with unresolved D. The CDR3 spans 12 residues. The V gene lost 0 bases and the J gene lost 7 bases, with 7 bases spanning the gap. CDR1 is SGHRS and CDR2 is YFSETQ in the germline V gene. The CDR3 coding sequence is TGCGCCAGCAGCTTGGTCGGTTCTGGCTACACCTTC. Translation: CASSLVGSGYTF. Filled out from reference TRBV5-1 and TRBJ1-2, the complete variable domain reads KAGVTQTPRYLIKTRGQQVTLSCSPISGHRSVSWYQQTPGQGLQFLFEYFSETQRNKGNFPGRFSGRQFSNSRSEMNVSTLELGDSALYLCASSLVGSGYTFGSGTRLTVV.

The chain carries TRBV30 and TRBJ1-3; D might be TRBD1 (5 bases). The germline V and J ends were trimmed by 1 base and 14 bases, with 12 bases remaining between them. CDR3 length: 11 amino acids. Germline V CDR1 and CDR2: GTSNPN, SVGIG (reference sequence). The CDR3 DNA reads as TGTGCCTGGAGTGGGGGCACGGAGTTATATTTT. It yields the protein CAWSGGTELYF.

This clone was observed a handful of times. The chain employs TRBV5-1 and TRBJ2-7; D gene unclear. This CDR3 has 14 amino acids. From germline, CDR1 is SGHRS and CDR2 YFSETQ. The V end was cut by 3 bases, the J end by 7 bases, with 17 bases between. The CDR3 region is CASSSIDVIGEQYF. DNA for the CDR3: TGCGCCAGCAGCTCCATTGACGTGATTGGGGAGCAGTACTTC.

J is TRBJ2-7 and V is TRBV27, with 10 nucleotides matching TRBD1. Germline CDR1 and CDR2: MNHEY and SMNVEV (reference sequence). The trim removed 6 bases at V and 6 bases at J, leaving 8 bases unmatched. The CDR3 extends over 14 amino acids. In nucleotides, the CDR3 is TGTGCCAGCAGACCGACAGGGGGCCGGGGCGAGCAGTACTTC. It yields the protein CASRPTGGRGEQYF.

The rearrangement uses TRBV6-5 and TRBJ2-3; TRBD2 is a possible D gene (5 bases). The V gene lost 10 bases and the J gene lost 3 bases, with 17 bases spanning the gap. CDR3 length: 14 amino acids. Per germline, CDR1 MNHEY and CDR2 SVGAGI. CDR3 nucleotide sequence: TGTGCCACCGCACCTGACCTAGCAACAGATACGCAGTATTTT. Protein sequence: CATAPDLATDTQYF.

In this sample, this clone turned up a few times. This chain links TRBV19 with TRBJ2-7; 7 positions match TRBD2. This CDR3 region has 13 residues. J lost 4 bases, V lost 1 base, and 1 base had no gene match. The V gene's germline CDR1 is LNHDA and CDR2 SQIVND (reference sequence). CDR3 bases: TGTGCCAGTAGTATAGGGGAGGGGTACGAGCAGTACTTC. Its translation is CASSIGEGYEQYF.

This clone has only a few counts. The gene calls are TRBV7-9 and TRBJ1-1, with a weak D call TRBD1 (5 bases). In germline, CDR1 is SEHNR, CDR2 FQNEAQ (reference sequence). Trimming removed 5 bases from V and 7 bases from J, with 11 bases in between. This CDR3 is 12 amino acids long. This chain's CDR3 is CASSPGTVEAFF. The CDR3 nucleotides are TGTGCCAGCAGCCCTGGGACGGTTGAAGCTTTCTTT.

V is TRBV30 and J is TRBJ2-7; D is uncertain. CDR3 length equals 11 residues. Germline V gene data show CDR1 as GTSNPN and CDR2 as SVGIG (reference sequence). With 5 bases removed from V and 4 bases from J, the gap between germline ends came to 9 bases. The CDR3: CAWEQGYEQYF. DNA for the CDR3: TGTGCCTGGGAACAAGGATACGAGCAGTACTTC.

The CDR3 region is CASSQVADYSYEQYF. The CDR3 coding sequence is TGCGCCAGCAGCCAAGTCGCGGACTACTCCTACGAGCAGTACTTC. V gene TRBV4-3 combines with J gene TRBJ2-7; D possibly corresponds to TRBD2 (6 bases). This CDR3 comprises 15 residues. V lost 1 base and J 0 bases, leaving 10 bases between the germline ends. Germline CDR1 and CDR2: LGHNA and YSLEER.

The V and J genes are TRBV30 and TRBJ1-5, with D perhaps TRBD1 (6 bases). V was cut by 1 base and J by 6 bases, with 10 bases left in between. This CDR3 is built from 13 residues. Per germline, CDR1 GTSNPN and CDR2 SVGIG (reference sequence). For the CDR3, the DNA is TGTGCCTGGAGTGCAGGGGAGGGTCAGCCCCAGCATTTT. This encodes CAWSAGEGQPQHF.

In its sample, this clone was seen a few times. The rearrangement uses TRBV4-3 and TRBJ1-2; perhaps TRBD1 as D (5 bases). The germline V gene encodes CDR1 LGHNA and CDR2 YSLEER. The CDR3 consists of 12 residues. Trimming shortened V by 1 base and J by 7 bases, and 7 bases separated the two germline ends. The CDR3 sequence is CASSQGQGGYTF. The CDR3 DNA reads TGCGCCAGCAGCCAAGGTCAGGGTGGCTACACCTTC.

This clone was picked up many times. The chain combines TRBV5-6 with TRBJ2-7, with TRBD1 matching over 10 bases. CDR3 size: 17 residues. Germline V gene sequence: CDR1 SGHDT, CDR2 YYEEEE. With V trimmed by 2 bases and J by 7 bases, 15 bases remained unmatched. CDR3 DNA sequence: TGTGCCAGCAGCTTTTTGACAGGGGGCGCGGCTGAGGAAGAGCAGTACTTC. This sequence encodes CASSFLTGGAAEEEQYF.

The rearrangement uses TRBV7-9 and TRBJ1-2; no definite D call. This CDR3 is built from 14 residues. V lost 7 bases, J lost 5 bases, and 17 bases lay in between. CDR1 is SEHNR, CDR2 FQNEAQ, per germline (reference sequence). The CDR3 bases are TGTGCCAGCACCCCTAAGACAATAGGGTATGGCTACACCTTC. It is translated as CASTPKTIGYGYTF.